This entry is about one T cell receptor beta chain. The antigen is unknown. As the sequencing template, cDNA was produced by extracting RNA and reverse transcribing it. The assay was immunoSEQ multiplex PCR, and TCRdb's table has in-frame clones only and misses some. The data contain about 270,000 clones, around 64% of them seen just once; the ten biggest clones take up 0.75% to 0.95%. From germline, CDR1 is GTSNPN and CDR2 SVGIG (reference sequence). The V and J ends lost 0 bases and 3 bases, in that order; junction bases with no gene match: 5. The CDR3 totals 14 residues. This sample is part of a study of CD8+ T cells in alopecia areata. Documented treatment: oral pan-JAK inhibitor, 5-10 mg twice daily. PBMCs yielded sorted CD4+ and CD8+ T cells. Study-wide findings and caveats: TCR sharing was clearer in mice than between patients, perhaps partly owing to patient HLA diversity. During tofacitinib treatment, many expanded lesional clones remained in scalp and blood.

V is TRBV30 and J is TRBJ2-7, with TRBD2 identical over 7 bases. Sequenced here: CD4+ T cells sorted from blood, sampled at approximately week 51, from a patient treated with tofacitinib. The sequence derives from a human donor with alopecia areata. CDR3 bases: TGTGCCTGGAGTGTTCCGGGGGGTGACTACGAGCAGTACTTC. This gives the protein CAWSVPGGDYEQYF.